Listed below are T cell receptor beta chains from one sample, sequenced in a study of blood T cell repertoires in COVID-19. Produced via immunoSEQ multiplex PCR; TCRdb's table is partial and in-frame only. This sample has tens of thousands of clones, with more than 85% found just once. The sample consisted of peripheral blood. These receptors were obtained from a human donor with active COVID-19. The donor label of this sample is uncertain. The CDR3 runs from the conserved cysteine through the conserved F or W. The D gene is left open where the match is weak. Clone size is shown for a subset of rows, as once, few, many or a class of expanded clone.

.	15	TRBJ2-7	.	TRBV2	TGTGCCAGCAGTGAAGGTGCTAGTCTTTACTACGAGCAGTACTTC	CASSEGASLYYEQYF
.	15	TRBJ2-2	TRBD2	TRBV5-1	TGCGCCAGCAGCTTAGCGGGAGCATCCACCGGGGAGCTGTTTTTT	CASSLAGASTGELFF
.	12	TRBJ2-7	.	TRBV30	TGTGCCTGGACCCCCGGTTCCTACGAGCAGTACTTC	CAWTPGSYEQYF
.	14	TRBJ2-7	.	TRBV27	TGTGCCAGCAGTACCGGGACACTGGCCTACGAGCAGTACTTC	CASSTGTLAYEQYF
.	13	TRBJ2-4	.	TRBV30	TGTGCCTGGAGTGGGCGGCCCAAAAACATTCAGTACTTC	CAWSGRPKNIQYF
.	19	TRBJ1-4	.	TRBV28	TGTGCCAGCAGTCCTAAAGAGGAGGGAGACCTTGAAACTAATGAAAAACTGTTTTTT	CASSPKEEGDLETNEKLFF
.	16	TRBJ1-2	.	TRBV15	TGTGCCACCAGCAGAGATACCCGGTGGAGGGACTATGGCTACACCTTC	CATSRDTRWRDYGYTF
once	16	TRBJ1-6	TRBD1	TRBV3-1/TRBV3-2	TGTGCCAGCCCGGGACAGGGATTAGGGTATAATTCACCCCTCCACTTT	CASPGQGLGYNSPLHF
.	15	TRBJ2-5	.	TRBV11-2	TGTGCCAGCAGCTTAGGGAGCGGGCTTGGGGAGACCCAGTACTTC	CASSLGSGLGETQYF
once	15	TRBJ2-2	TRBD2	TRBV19	TGTGCCAGTAGTAGTGCTAGCGGGAGTCGGGGGGAGCTGTTTTTT	CASSSASGSRGELFF
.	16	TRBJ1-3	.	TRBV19	TGTGCCAGTAGTCGACGACGGGAAACCTCTGGAAACACCATATATTTT	CASSRRRETSGNTIYF
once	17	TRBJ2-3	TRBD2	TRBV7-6	TGTGCCAGCAGCTTAGGGAGCGGGAGGAGTAGCACAGATACGCAGTATTTT	CASSLGSGRSSTDTQYF
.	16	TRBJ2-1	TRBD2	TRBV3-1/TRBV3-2	TGTGCCAGCAGCTCAAGTGGCAAGCGGGGAAACAATGAGCAGTTCTTC	CASSSSGKRGNNEQFF
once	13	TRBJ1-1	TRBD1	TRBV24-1	TGTGCCACCGCCGGGACAGGGGGCACTGAAGCTTTCTTT	CATAGTGGTEAFF
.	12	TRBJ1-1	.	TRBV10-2	TGCGCCAGCAGTGAGGGGCAGGGGCAAGCTTTCTTT	CASSEGQGQAFF
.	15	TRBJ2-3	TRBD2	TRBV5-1	TGCGCCAGCAGCTCGGGAGGACTAGGCACAGATACGCAGTATTTT	CASSSGGLGTDTQYF
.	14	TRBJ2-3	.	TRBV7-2	TGTGCCAGCAGCTTTTATGGGACTCCAGATACGCAGTATTTT	CASSFYGTPDTQYF
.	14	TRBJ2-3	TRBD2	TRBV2	TGTGCCAGCAGTGGGCGGGAGGGCCCAGATACGCAGTATTTT	CASSGREGPDTQYF
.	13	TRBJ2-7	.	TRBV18	TGTGCCAGCTCACCATACTCAAGCTACGAGCAGTACTTC	CASSPYSSYEQYF
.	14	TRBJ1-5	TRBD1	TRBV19	TGTGCCAGTAGTATCCGGGACAGGAATCAGCCCCAGCATTTT	CASSIRDRNQPQHF
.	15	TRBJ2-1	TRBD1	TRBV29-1	TGCAGCGTTGAAGGCACAGGGGGCACCTACAATGAGCAGTTCTTC	CSVEGTGGTYNEQFF
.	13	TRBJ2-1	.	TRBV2	TGTGCCAGCGCAGGGATACCCTACAATGAGCAGTTCTTC	CASAGIPYNEQFF
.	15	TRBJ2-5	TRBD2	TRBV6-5	TGTGCCAGCGGGAGGCTAGCGGGACGGAAAGAGACCCAGTACTTC	CASGRLAGRKETQYF
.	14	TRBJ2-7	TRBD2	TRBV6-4	TGTGCCAGCAGTCCGAGCGGGAGAGGAGACGAGCAGTACTTC	CASSPSGRGDEQYF
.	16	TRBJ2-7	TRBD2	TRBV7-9	TGTGCCAGCAGCATCGGGGGGAGCGGAGTCCCCTACGAGCAGTACTTC	CASSIGGSGVPYEQYF
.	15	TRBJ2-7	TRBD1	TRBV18	TGTGCCAGCTCAGAAACGTGGACAGGGGGCTACGAGCAGTACTTC	CASSETWTGGYEQYF
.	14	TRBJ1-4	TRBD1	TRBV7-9	TGTGCCAGCAGCATCAGGGGGCCTAATGAAAAACTGTTTTTT	CASSIRGPNEKLFF
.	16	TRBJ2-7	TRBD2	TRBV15	TGTGCCACCAGCAGGGCTGGCGGGAGTTCATCCTACGAGCAGTACTTC	CATSRAGGSSSYEQYF
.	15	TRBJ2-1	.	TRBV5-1	TGCGCCAGCAGCTTTGACGGGAGTACCTACAATGAGCAGTTCTTC	CASSFDGSTYNEQFF
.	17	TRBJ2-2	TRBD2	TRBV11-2	TGTGCCAGCAGCTCAACTAGCGGGAGGCCCCACACCGGGGAGCTGTTTTTT	CASSSTSGRPHTGELFF
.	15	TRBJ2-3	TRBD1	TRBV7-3	TGTGCCAGCAGCCCCTACGGGACAGACACAGATACGCAGTATTTT	CASSPYGTDTDTQYF
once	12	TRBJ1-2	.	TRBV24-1	TGTGCCACCAGTGATCTAGAGGATGGCTACACCTTC	CATSDLEDGYTF
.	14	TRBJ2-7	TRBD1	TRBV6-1	TGTGCCAGCAGTGATGGGACAGCTTCCTACGAGCAGTACTTC	CASSDGTASYEQYF
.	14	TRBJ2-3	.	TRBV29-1	TGCAGCGTAATGTTGGGGGGGGCCACAGATACGCAGTATTTT	CSVMLGGATDTQYF
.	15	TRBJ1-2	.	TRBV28	TGTGCCAGCAGTTTACACCTAGCGGGGGCAAAAGGCTACACCTTC	CASSLHLAGAKGYTF
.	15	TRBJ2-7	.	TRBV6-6	TGTGCCAGCACTGAAAGGGGGGGAGGCTCCTACGAGCAGTACTTC	CASTERGGGSYEQYF
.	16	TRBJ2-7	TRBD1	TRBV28	TGTGCCAGCAGTTCTCCCTCGGACAGGGGTATTCACGAGCAGTACTTC	CASSSPSDRGIHEQYF
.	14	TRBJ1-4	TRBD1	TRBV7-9	TGTGCCAGCAGCTTAGGGACAGGGTCTGAAAAACTGTTTTTT	CASSLGTGSEKLFF
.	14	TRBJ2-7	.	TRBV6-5	TGTGCCAGCAGTAGGGAGCGGGCTATCTACGAGCAGTACTTC	CASSRERAIYEQYF
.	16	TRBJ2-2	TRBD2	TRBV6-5	TGTGCCAGCAGTTACTCGGCTAGCGGGAGAGTCGGGGAGCTGTTTTTT	CASSYSASGRVGELFF
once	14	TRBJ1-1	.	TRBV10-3	TGTGCCATCAGTGAGTCGGGGCTGGGGACTGAAGCTTTCTTT	CAISESGLGTEAFF
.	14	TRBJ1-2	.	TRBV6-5	TGTGCCATCCGTCAAATACAGGGTGGTTATGGCTACACCTTC	CAIRQIQGGYGYTF
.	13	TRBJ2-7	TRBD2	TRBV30	TGTGCCTGGAGTGTAGCGGGAGGGTACGAGCAGTACTTC	CAWSVAGGYEQYF
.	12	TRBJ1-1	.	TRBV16	TGTGCCAGCAGCCAACAAAGAGTTGAAGCTTTCTTT	CASSQQRVEAFF
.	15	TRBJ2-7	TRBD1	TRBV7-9	TGTGCCAGCAGCTCTTCGACAGGGGTAGGCTACGAGCAGTACTTC	CASSSSTGVGYEQYF
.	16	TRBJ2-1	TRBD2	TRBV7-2	TGTGCCAGCAGCTACGGGACTAGCGGCACCTACAATGAGCAGTTCTTC	CASSYGTSGTYNEQFF
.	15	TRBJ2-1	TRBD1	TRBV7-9	TGTGCCAGCAGCTTTGGGCAGGGGGAATACAATGAGCAGTTCTTC	CASSFGQGEYNEQFF
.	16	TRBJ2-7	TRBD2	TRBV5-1	TGCGCCAGCAGCCTTACGACTAGCGGGGTATCCTACGAGCAGTACTTC	CASSLTTSGVSYEQYF
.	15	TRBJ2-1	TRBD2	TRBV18	TGTGCCAGCTCACGGGGACTAGCGGGATACAATGAGCAGTTCTTC	CASSRGLAGYNEQFF
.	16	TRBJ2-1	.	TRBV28	TGTGCCAGCAGTTCCCCGGGACAACCAACTTACAATGAGCAGTTCTTC	CASSSPGQPTYNEQFF
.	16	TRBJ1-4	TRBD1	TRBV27	TGTGCCAGCAGTCCGACAGGGGCCTCCACTAATGAAAAACTGTTTTTT	CASSPTGASTNEKLFF
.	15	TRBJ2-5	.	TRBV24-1	TGTGCCACCAGTGACTCCGGGACAACCGGAGAGACCCAGTACTTC	CATSDSGTTGETQYF
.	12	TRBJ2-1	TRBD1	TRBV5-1	TGCGCCAGCAGGTTTACGGGACAGGGTGAGTTCTTC	CASRFTGQGEFF